A single sample gave rise to the 27 T cell receptor beta chains below, sequenced in a study of lung T cells in sarcoidosis with Löfgren's syndrome. MiXCR, applied by TCRdb to the reads, yields one record per CDR3 protein. The table includes tens of thousands of distinct CDR3 sequences, 21% detected once. Sequencing was performed on CD4+ T cells from PBMCs. The receptors stem from a human donor with sarcoidosis (Löfgren's syndrome or another form), or a control subject (not recorded which).

This clonotype has just a few counts. The chain is built from TRBV19 and TRBJ2-3, with 8 bases identical to TRBD2. The CDR3 covers 16 residues. From germline, CDR1 is LNHDA and CDR2 SQIVND (reference sequence). J gave up 2 bases and V 3 bases, and 7 bases lay outside the gene matches. The CDR3: CASSIWSGSITDTQYF. The DNA for the CDR3 is TGTGCCAGTAGTATTTGGAGCGGGAGTATCACAGATACGCAGTATTTT.

The V gene is TRBV19, the J gene TRBJ1-1; maybe TRBD1 (5 bases). The germline V and J ends were trimmed by 4 bases and 3 bases, with 15 bases remaining between them. CDR3 size: 15 residues. CDR1 is LNHDA and CDR2 is SQIVND in the germline V gene (reference sequence). In nucleotides, the CDR3 is TGTGCCAGTAGTAAGGGACGGAATGTGTACACTGAAGCTTTCTTT. It yields the protein CASSKGRNVYTEAFF.

This clonotype appeared many times. The chain uses TRBV24-1 and TRBJ2-1, with D possibly matching TRBD1 (7 bases). V lost 3 bases, J lost 6 bases, and 14 bases lay in between. CDR1 is KGHDR and CDR2 is SFDVKD in the germline V gene. The CDR3 runs to 15 residues. This CDR3 is CATSDVAGGSNEQFF. In DNA, the CDR3 is TGTGCCACCAGTGATGTCGCAGGGGGGTCCAATGAGCAGTTCTTC.

This clonotype was picked up a small number of times. The J gene is TRBJ2-7, the V gene TRBV5-4; maybe TRBD1 (6 bases). Germline-derived CDR1 and CDR2 are SGHNT and YYREEE (reference sequence). CDR3 length: 14 amino acids. The germline V and J ends were trimmed by 2 bases and 1 base, with 10 bases remaining between them. This CDR3 reads CASSFSGQSYEQYV. The CDR3 nucleotides are TGTGCCAGCAGCTTTTCTGGACAGTCCTACGAGCAGTACGTC.

This clonotype was found a few times. V usage is TRBV18 and J usage is TRBJ1-2, with no clear D. Trimming removed 3 bases at V and 2 bases at J, with 7 bases between. CDR1 and CDR2 from the germline V gene are KGHSH and LQKENI. The CDR3 is 13 amino acids. The CDR3 spells CASSPTENYGYTF. In nucleotides, the CDR3 is TGTGCCAGCTCACCTACGGAAAACTATGGCTACACCTTC.

The table lists this clonotype with many counts. The chain's CDR3 is CASSLMAPGANVLTF. The CDR3 DNA sequence: TGTGCCAGCAGTTTGATGGCGCCTGGGGCCAACGTCCTGACTTTC. The chain links TRBV12-3 or TRBV12-4 to TRBJ2-6; no definite D call. V dropped 3 bases and J dropped 2 bases, with 8 bases sitting between them. The CDR3 has 15 residues.

About this clonotype itself: Since the CDR3 does not end with the conserved phenylalanine or tryptophan, this likely comes from a read error. This chain links TRBV6-1 with TRBJ2-3; TRBD1 is a possible D gene (5 bases). Germline-derived CDR1 and CDR2 are MNHNS and SASEGT. Trimming took 6 bases from V and 3 from J, leaving 22 bases between them. CDR3 length: 17 amino acids. CDR3 residues: CASRKPRGIDGTDTQYS. CDR3 bases: TGTGCCAGCAGGAAACCAAGGGGTATCGATGGGACAGATACGCAGTATTCT.

This CDR3 is CASSIYTPGTSGNTQYF. Written as DNA, the CDR3 is TGTGCCAGTAGTATCTACACCCCCGGGACTAGCGGCAATACGCAGTATTTT. V gene TRBV19 combines with J gene TRBJ2-3; 11 nucleotides line up with TRBD2. With V trimmed by 3 bases and J by 7 bases, 12 bases remained unmatched. CDR1 is LNHDA and CDR2 is SQIVND in the germline V gene (reference sequence). CDR3 length equals 17 residues.

The V gene is TRBV9, the J gene TRBJ2-7; 10 bases line up with TRBD2. Losses at the gene ends were 4 bases for V and 2 bases for J; bases not matched to a gene: 6. This CDR3 is 15 amino acids long. Germline lookup yields CDR1 SGDLS and CDR2 YYNGEE. DNA for the CDR3: TGTGCCAGCAGCCTAGCGGGAGACTTGACCTACGAGCAGTACTTC. This encodes CASSLAGDLTYEQYF.

This clonotype came up many times. V gene TRBV28 combines with J gene TRBJ2-3; weak D call: TRBD2 (6 bases). Trimming left V 2 bases short and J 6 bases short, with 6 bases between. Germline lookup yields CDR1 MDHEN and CDR2 SYDVKM. This CDR3 has 12 amino acids. CDR3 region: CASSLSGDTQYF. The DNA for the CDR3 is TGTGCCAGCAGTTTAAGCGGGGATACGCAGTATTTT.

This clonotype was seen repeatedly, ten times or more. This sequence joins TRBV20-1 and TRBJ1-5; D is perhaps TRBD1 (5 bases). Germline lookup yields CDR1 DFQATT and CDR2 SNEGSKA (reference sequence). This CDR3 contains 14 residues. Trimming stripped 0 bases from V and 4 bases from J, with 10 bases between. The CDR3 DNA sequence: TGCAGTGCTAGAGATAGAAGGGGTAATCAGCCCCAGCATTTT. It yields the protein CSARDRRGNQPQHF.

This chain links TRBV2 with TRBJ2-7; 8 bases match TRBD1. This CDR3 is 14 amino acids long. The junction had 7 bases not matched to a gene; V was cut back by 7 bases and J by 2 bases. The V gene's germline CDR1 is SNHLY and CDR2 FYNNEI. The CDR3: CASNSQGVAYEQYF. DNA of the CDR3: TGTGCCAGCAATTCACAGGGGGTTGCCTACGAGCAGTACTTC.

This clonotype has a count of ten or more. The chain recombines TRBV7-9 with TRBJ1-1; D not resolved. V was trimmed by 5 bases and J by 3 bases, leaving 16 bases between them. The V gene's germline CDR1 is SEHNR and CDR2 FQNEAQ (reference sequence). The CDR3 is 15 residues long. CDR3: CASSPSAGRDTEAFF. The CDR3 coding sequence is TGTGCCAGCAGCCCAAGCGCCGGACGGGACACTGAAGCTTTCTTT.

Ten or more counts support this clonotype. This chain uses TRBV20-1 with TRBJ2-7, with TRBD2 matching over 11 bases. Trimming took 5 bases from V and 3 from J; bases not matched to a gene: 6. The CDR3 spans 14 residues. In germline, CDR1 is DFQATT, CDR2 SNEGSKA (reference sequence). The CDR3 DNA follows: TGCAGTGCTGGTGGACTAGCGGGTCTCTACGAGCAGTACTTC. Encoded protein: CSAGGLAGLYEQYF.

This clonotype was counted at least ten times. The V call is TRBV7-2, the J call TRBJ2-7; D unclear. V was pared by 1 base and J by 4 bases, with 8 bases between. The germline V gene has CDR1 SGHTA and CDR2 FQGNSA. This CDR3 is 13 amino acids long. CDR3 nucleotides: TGTGCCAGCAGCTTAGAGTTAATATACGAGCAGTACTTC. This gives the protein CASSLELIYEQYF.

In this sample, this clonotype turned up a few times. The chain carries TRBV11-3 and TRBJ2-3, with TRBD1 matching over 8 bases. Unmatched junction bases numbered 5, after V lost 5 bases and J lost 4 bases. The CDR3 covers 14 residues. CDR1 and CDR2 (germline): SGHNT, YENEEA. The CDR3 sequence is CASSARTGPDTQYF. Written as DNA, the CDR3 is TGTGCCAGCAGCGCGAGGACAGGGCCAGATACGCAGTATTTT. The full variable domain, its missing parts supplied by reference TRBV11-3 and TRBJ2-3, is EAGVVQSPRYKIIEKKQPVAFWCNPISGHNTLYWYLQNLGQGPELLIRYENEEAVDDSQLPKDRFSAERLKGVDSTLKIQPAELGDSAVYLCASSARTGPDTQYFGPGTRLTVL.

Ten or more counts support this clonotype. The gene calls are TRBV20-1 and TRBJ2-3; 8 bases map to TRBD2. Germline values: CDR1 DFQATT, CDR2 SNEGSKA (reference sequence). The CDR3 covers 13 residues. Germline trimming cut 4 bases from V and 1 base from J; bases unmatched to any gene: 1. The CDR3 region is CSAKAGGTDTQYF. The CDR3 region has the DNA TGCAGTGCTAAAGCGGGAGGCACAGATACGCAGTATTTT.

V gene TRBV12-3 or TRBV12-4 combines with J gene TRBJ2-5; D not resolved. The V gene lost 1 base and the J gene lost 4 bases, with 7 bases spanning the gap. The CDR3 has 13 residues. The CDR3 nucleotides are TGTGCCAGCAGTTTAGGTCTAGTAGAGACCCAGTACTTC. Its protein product is CASSLGLVETQYF.

The chain links TRBV10-3 to TRBJ2-1; TRBD1 is a possible D gene (5 bases). V was pared by 4 bases and J by 4 bases, with 5 bases between. This CDR3 region has 12 residues. CDR1 is ENHRY, CDR2 SYGVKD, per germline. In nucleotides, the CDR3 is TGTGCCATCAGTGGACAGTACAATGAGCAGTTCTTC. Protein product: CAISGQYNEQFF.

As regards this clonotype: Since a much larger clone is just one base distant, this may be a read error. J is TRBJ1-2 and V is TRBV28, with D possibly TRBD1 on 5 matching bases. The CDR3 sequence is 18 residues long. Germline CDR1 and CDR2: MDHEN and SYDVKM. The CDR3 coding sequence is TGTGCCAGCAGTTCACCGATGGGAGACAGCCGGAGAAACTATGGCTACGCCTTC. Translated: CASSSPMGDSRRNYGYAF.

This clonotype was recorded a few times. V is TRBV18 and J is TRBJ1-6; weak D call: TRBD1 (6 bases). The V end was cut by 2 bases, the J end by 9 bases, with 11 bases between. Per the germline V gene, CDR1 is KGHSH and CDR2 is LQKENI. CDR3 length: 14 amino acids. The CDR3 region is CASSPMLGGSPLHF. The CDR3 nucleotides read TGTGCCAGCTCACCAATGCTAGGGGGTTCACCCCTCCACTTT.

The table lists this clonotype with many counts. The chain recombines TRBV29-1 with TRBJ2-5, with D possibly matching TRBD2 (5 bases). The CDR3 sequence is 12 residues long. The germline gives CDR1 SQVTM, CDR2 ANQGSEA. Trimming cost V 7 bases and J 3 bases, with 12 bases left between them. The CDR3 reads CSALTGEETQYF. The CDR3 DNA is TGCAGCGCCCTAACCGGGGAAGAGACCCAGTACTTC.

The chain uses TRBV14 and TRBJ1-6; D remains ambiguous. CDR1 SGHDN and CDR2 FVKESK come from the germline V gene. The ends were cut back, 4 bases at V and 6 bases at J, with 13 bases in the middle. CDR3 length equals 15 residues. CDR3 residues: CASSLMERPNSPLHF. CDR3 DNA sequence: TGTGCCAGCAGCCTAATGGAGCGGCCTAATTCACCCCTCCACTTT.

Regarding this clonotype: A much more abundant neighbour one base away suggests this may be a read error. This chain links TRBV20-1 with TRBJ2-3; D perhaps matches TRBD2 (6 bases). Germline V gene data show CDR1 as DFQATT and CDR2 as SNEGSKA (reference sequence). The CDR3 covers 16 residues. Trimming cost V 3 bases and J 5 bases, with 21 bases left between them. CDR3 in DNA: TGCAGTGCTAGCCGACTAGTGGGAGGACGCAGAGATACGCAGTATTTT. Translation gives CSASRLVGGRRDTQYF.

This clonotype turned up a few times. This rearrangement joins TRBV5-4 to TRBJ2-1; D is uncertain. V lost 4 bases, J lost 4 bases, and 12 bases lay in between. The CDR3 is made up of 14 amino acids. CDR1 is SGHNT, CDR2 YYREEE, per germline (reference sequence). The CDR3 sequence is CASSNTAKYNEQFF. Written as DNA, the CDR3 is TGTGCCAGCAGCAACACAGCGAAATACAATGAGCAGTTCTTC.

A word on this clonotype: This sequence may be a read error, since a much larger clone differs from it by one base. The chain's CDR3 is CSGGGPPDTQYF. In DNA, the CDR3 is TGCAGCGGCGGCGGCCCCCCAGATACGCAGTATTTT. The rearrangement uses TRBV20-1 and TRBJ2-3; D is ambiguous. Germline V gives CDR1 DFQATT, CDR2 SNEGSKA (reference sequence). This CDR3 has 12 residues.

This clonotype was counted ten times or more. V gene TRBV28 combines with J gene TRBJ2-7; D unresolved. V lost 6 bases, J lost 0 bases, and 9 bases lay in between. CDR1 is MDHEN, CDR2 SYDVKM, per germline. The CDR3 contains 13 residues. CDR3 coding DNA: TGTGCCAGCAGCTCGTCTCCCTCCTACGAGCAGTACTTC. Translated: CASSSSPSYEQYF.